This T cell receptor beta chain was sequenced during a study of T-cell memory formation after mild COVID-19. Study-wide points: Cross-reactive memory apparently joined, as some responding clones appeared in pre-infection memory.

This clonotype has only a few counts. Its antigen is still unknown. Sample barcodes and UMIs were carried by the TCR alpha and TCR beta cDNA libraries that 5'RACE generated with constant-segment primers. Via MiXCR, TCRdb re-called the 5' RACE reads, giving one row per CDR3 protein. The sample contains around 300,000 distinct CDR3 sequences, roughly 13% of which appear only once. Material for sequencing was PBMCs or a T cell subset sorted from them (not recorded which). The source of this sequence is a man aged 18 to 29 who had mild COVID-19 (a few samples of this study predate the infection). Cell type and time point are not known.

The CDR3, as DNA: TGTGCCAGCAGCCAAGTCGGGTCGGGTGGCTACACCTTC. Its translation: CASSQVGSGGYTF. This chain uses TRBV3-1 with TRBJ1-2; unclear D gene. The CDR3 sequence is 13 residues long. V was shortened by 1 base and J by 7 bases, with 10 bases between the two germline ends. Germline V CDR1 and CDR2: LGHDT, YNNKEL (reference sequence).